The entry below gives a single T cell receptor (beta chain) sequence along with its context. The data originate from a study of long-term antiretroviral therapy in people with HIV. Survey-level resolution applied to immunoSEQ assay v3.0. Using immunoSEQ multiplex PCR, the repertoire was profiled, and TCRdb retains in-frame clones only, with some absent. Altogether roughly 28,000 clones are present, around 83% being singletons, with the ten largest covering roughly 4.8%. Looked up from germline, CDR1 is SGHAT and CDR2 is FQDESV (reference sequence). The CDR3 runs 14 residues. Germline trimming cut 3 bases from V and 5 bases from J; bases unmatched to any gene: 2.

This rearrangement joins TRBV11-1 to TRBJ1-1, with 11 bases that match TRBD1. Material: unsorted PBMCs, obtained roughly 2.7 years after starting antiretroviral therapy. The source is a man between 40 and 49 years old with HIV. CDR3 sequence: CASSLGQGGTEAFF. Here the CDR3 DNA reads TGTGCCAGCAGCTTGGGACAGGGGGGGACTGAAGCTTTCTTT.